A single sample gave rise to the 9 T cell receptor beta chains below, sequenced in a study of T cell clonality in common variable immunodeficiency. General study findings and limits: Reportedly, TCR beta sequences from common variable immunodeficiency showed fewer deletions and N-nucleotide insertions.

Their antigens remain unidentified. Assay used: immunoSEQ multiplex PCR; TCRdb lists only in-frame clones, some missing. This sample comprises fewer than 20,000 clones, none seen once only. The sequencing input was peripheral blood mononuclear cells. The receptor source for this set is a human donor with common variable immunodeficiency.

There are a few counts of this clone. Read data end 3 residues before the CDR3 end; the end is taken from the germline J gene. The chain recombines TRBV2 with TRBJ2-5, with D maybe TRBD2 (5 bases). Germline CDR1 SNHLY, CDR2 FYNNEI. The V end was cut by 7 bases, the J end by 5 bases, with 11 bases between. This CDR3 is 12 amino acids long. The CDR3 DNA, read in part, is TGTGCCAGCACGGGGATCGGGGAGACC. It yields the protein CASTGIGET. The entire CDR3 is CASTGIGETQYF.

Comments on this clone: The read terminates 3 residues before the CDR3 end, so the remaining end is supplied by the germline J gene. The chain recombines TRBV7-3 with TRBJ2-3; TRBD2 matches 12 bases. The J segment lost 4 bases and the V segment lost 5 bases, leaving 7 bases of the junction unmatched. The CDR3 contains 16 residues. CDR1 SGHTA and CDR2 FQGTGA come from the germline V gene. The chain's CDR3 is CASSPSLAGGSDTQYF. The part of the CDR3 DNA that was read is TGTGCCAGCAGCCCATCACTAGCGGGGGGTTCAGATACG.

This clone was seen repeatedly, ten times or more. CDR3 bases read: TGTGCCAGCAGCTTACAGGGGGAGAGAGGGAATCAGCCC. It translates to CASSLQGERGNQP. The full CDR3 reads CASSLQGERGNQPQHF. The V call is TRBV7-3, the J call TRBJ1-5; 7 positions agree with TRBD1. The read ends 3 residues shy of where the CDR3 ends; the end is completed using the germline J gene. With 2 bases clipped from V and 4 bases from J, the junction kept 8 bases outside the gene matches. Germline V gene lookup returns CDR1 SGHTA and CDR2 FQGTGA. The CDR3 loop spans 16 amino acids. Combining the CDR3 with reference TRBV7-3 and TRBJ1-5 gives the whole variable domain GAGVSQTPSNKVTEKGKYVELRCDPISGHTALYWYRQSLGQGPEFLIYFQGTGAADDSGLPNDRFFAVRPEGSVSTLKIQRTERGDSAVYLCASSLQGERGNQPQHFGDGTRLSIL.

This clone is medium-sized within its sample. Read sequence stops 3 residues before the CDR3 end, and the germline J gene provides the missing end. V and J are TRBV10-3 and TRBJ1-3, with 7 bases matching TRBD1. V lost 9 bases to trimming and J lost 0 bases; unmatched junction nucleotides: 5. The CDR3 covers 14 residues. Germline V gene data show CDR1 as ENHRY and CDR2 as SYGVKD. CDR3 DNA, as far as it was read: TGTGCCATACAGGACAGGAACTCTGGAAACACC. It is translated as CAIQDRNSGNT. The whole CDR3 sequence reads CAIQDRNSGNTIYF.

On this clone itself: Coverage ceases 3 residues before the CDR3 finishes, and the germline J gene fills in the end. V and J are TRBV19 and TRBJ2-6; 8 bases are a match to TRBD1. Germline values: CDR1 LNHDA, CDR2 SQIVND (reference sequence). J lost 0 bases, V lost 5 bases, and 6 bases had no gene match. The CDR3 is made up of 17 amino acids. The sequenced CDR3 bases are TGTGCCAGTAGTGGGGGGACAGGACTCTCTGGGGCCAACGTC. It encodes CASSGGTGLSGANV. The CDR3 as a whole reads CASSGGTGLSGANVLTF.

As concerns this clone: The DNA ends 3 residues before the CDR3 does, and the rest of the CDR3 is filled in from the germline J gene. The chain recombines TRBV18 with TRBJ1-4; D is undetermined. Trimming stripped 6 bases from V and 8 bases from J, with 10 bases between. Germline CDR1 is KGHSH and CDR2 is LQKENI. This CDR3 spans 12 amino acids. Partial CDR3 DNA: TGTGCCAGCTCCGTCCTCCGGGAAAAA. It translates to CASSVLREK. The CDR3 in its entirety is CASSVLREKLFF.

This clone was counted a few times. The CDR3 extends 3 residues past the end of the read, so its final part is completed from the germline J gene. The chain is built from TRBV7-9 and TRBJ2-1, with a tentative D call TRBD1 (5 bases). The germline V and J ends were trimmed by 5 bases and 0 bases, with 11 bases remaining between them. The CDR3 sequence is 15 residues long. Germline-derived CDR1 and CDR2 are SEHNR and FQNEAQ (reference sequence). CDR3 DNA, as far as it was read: TGTGCCAGCAGCCGACAGCTGAGCTCCTACAATGAG. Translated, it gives CASSRQLSSYNE. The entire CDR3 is CASSRQLSSYNEQFF.

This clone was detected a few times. CDR3 amino acids: CASSPGTDDYSNQPQHF. The CDR3 DNA, read in part, is TGTGCCAGCAGCCCAGGGACAGACGATTATAGCAATCAGCCC. V gene TRBV7-6 combines with J gene TRBJ1-5; 7 nucleotides align to TRBD1. Sequencing ends 3 residues short of the CDR3 end; the germline J gene provides the rest. The V gene's germline CDR1 is SGHVS and CDR2 FNYEAQ. CDR3 length equals 17 residues. The trim removed 5 bases at V and 0 bases at J, leaving 10 bases unmatched.

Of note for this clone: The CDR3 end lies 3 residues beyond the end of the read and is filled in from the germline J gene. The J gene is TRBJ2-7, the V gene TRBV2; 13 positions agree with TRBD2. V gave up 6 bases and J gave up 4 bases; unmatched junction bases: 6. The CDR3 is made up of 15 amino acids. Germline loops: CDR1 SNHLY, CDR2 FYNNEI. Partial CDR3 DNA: TGTGCCAGCAGGGCCGGACTAGCGGGGGCATACGAG. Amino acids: CASRAGLAGAYE. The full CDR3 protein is CASRAGLAGAYEQYF.